The next 27 T cell receptor beta chains were all read from a single sample in a study of T-cell memory formation after mild COVID-19 (dated by TCRdb to the early 2020s). Libraries came from 5' RACE. Instrument used: Illumina NovaSeq 6000. TCRdb redid the processing of the public reads, applying fastp at Q25 and MiXCR, and retained in-frame beta chains. Rows are unified per CDR3 protein, each entry keeping the most common DNA and genes. Within this sample are 90,000 to 120,000 distinct CDR3 sequences, with 15% to 20% of them counted one time only. The top ten clonotypes cover over 4.5% of the sample. The source material was PBMCs or a T cell subset sorted from them (not recorded which). Every receptor here comes from a young man who had mild COVID-19 (a few samples of this study predate the infection). The sample titles of this study are shuffled in the database, so cell type and time point are left out; the donor was told from shared clones.

Only a few counts were recorded for this clonotype. The CDR3 region has the DNA TGTGCCAGCAGTCGCCCCGCAGCGGAGTCCGATACGCAGTATTTT. Its protein product is CASSRPAAESDTQYF. The chain employs TRBV12-3 or TRBV12-4 and TRBJ2-3, with a possible D match to TRBD2 (5 bases). The CDR3 spans 15 residues. Deletions cut 5 bases from V and 6 bases from J, with 18 bases between.

There are a few counts of this clonotype. V and J are TRBV25-1 and TRBJ2-5; D not certain. CDR3 length equals 15 residues. CDR1 is MGHDK and CDR2 is SYGVNS in the germline V gene. V dropped 1 base and J dropped 5 bases, with 14 bases sitting between them. As DNA, the CDR3 is TGTGCCAGCAGTGAATCCGGGCGGATGGGGGAGACCCAGTACTTC. Translated: CASSESGRMGETQYF. Looking up the rest from reference TRBV25-1 and TRBJ2-5 gives the full variable domain: EADIYQTPRYLVIGTGKKITLECSQTMGHDKMYWYQQDPGMELHLIHYSYGVNSTEKGDLSSESTVSRIRTEHFPLTLESARPSHTSQYLCASSESGRMGETQYFGPGTRLLVL.

This clonotype turned up a few times. The gene calls are TRBV7-9 and TRBJ2-5; D not certain. The ends were cut back, 3 bases at V and 2 bases at J, with 10 bases in the middle. CDR1 is SEHNR, CDR2 FQNEAQ, per germline (reference sequence). This CDR3 region has 14 residues. The CDR3, as DNA: TGTGCCAGCAGCTTTAGTACGGCTCAAGAGACCCAGTACTTC. Translation gives CASSFSTAQETQYF.

This clonotype was observed at least ten times. V and J are TRBV7-2 and TRBJ2-2, with TRBD1 matching over 11 bases. The germline CDR1 and CDR2 sequences are SGHTA and FQGNSA. J gave up 7 bases and V 5 bases, and 9 bases lay outside the gene matches. CDR3 length: 16 residues. The CDR3 loop is CASSQRTGGSFGELFF. The DNA of the CDR3 is TGTGCCAGCAGCCAACGGACAGGGGGCTCTTTCGGGGAGCTGTTTTTT.

The V and J genes are TRBV9 and TRBJ2-2; TRBD1 agrees at 7 bases. The V gene's germline CDR1 is SGDLS and CDR2 YYNGEE. V trimming: 2 bases; J trimming: 0 bases; junction bases outside the gene matches: 4. The CDR3 is 16 amino acids. The CDR3 DNA follows: TGTGCCAGCAGCGTTCGGGACAGCGCGAACACCGGGGAGCTGTTTTTT. Amino acid sequence: CASSVRDSANTGELFF.

The rearrangement joins TRBV4-1 to TRBJ2-3, with D unresolved. The germline V gene encodes CDR1 MGHRA and CDR2 YSYEKL. V lost 0 bases to trimming and J lost 1 base, with 8 bases between them. The CDR3 is made up of 15 amino acids. The DNA for the CDR3 is TGCGCCAGCAGCCAAGATGAAAGGGGCACAGATACGCAGTATTTT. Translating gives CASSQDERGTDTQYF.

This chain joins TRBV5-5 and TRBJ1-3; no clear D gene. This CDR3 region has 15 residues. V shed 2 bases and J shed 2 bases, with 11 bases lying between them. Germline V lookup: CDR1 SGHKS, CDR2 YYEKEE (reference sequence). The CDR3 DNA is TGTGCCAGCAGCTTTTGGGCAGATACTGGAAACACCATATATTTT. It translates to CASSFWADTGNTIYF.

The chain employs TRBV4-1 and TRBJ2-5, with 9 bases identical to TRBD2. The CDR3 is 16 amino acids. The germline gives CDR1 MGHRA, CDR2 YSYEKL. V was clipped by 0 bases and J by 2 bases; unmatched bases: 4. CDR3 sequence: CASSQDVAGVQETQYF. In nucleotides, the CDR3 is TGCGCCAGCAGCCAAGACGTAGCGGGGGTACAAGAGACCCAGTACTTC.

The table lists this clonotype with a few counts. This sequence joins TRBV3-1 and TRBJ1-2; a possible D gene is TRBD1 (6 bases). CDR3 size: 13 residues. The germline gives CDR1 LGHDT, CDR2 YNNKEL (reference sequence). Between the trimmed V and J ends, which lost 4 bases and 6 bases, there was a span of 12 bases. CDR3: CASSLQGGDGYTF. CDR3 nucleotide sequence: TGTGCCAGCAGCCTACAGGGAGGGGATGGCTACACCTTC.

The gene calls are TRBV4-1 and TRBJ2-1; possibly TRBD1 for D (5 bases). CDR1 and CDR2 from the germline V gene are MGHRA and YSYEKL. The CDR3 is 15 amino acids. V shed 1 base and J shed 10 bases, with 17 bases lying between them. CDR3 sequence: CASSQAFAGQGEQFF. DNA of the CDR3: TGCGCCAGCAGCCAAGCATTTGCAGGGCAAGGCGAGCAGTTCTTC.

The table lists this clonotype with a few counts. The rearrangement links TRBV3-1 to TRBJ2-7; D remains ambiguous. In germline, CDR1 is LGHDT, CDR2 YNNKEL (reference sequence). V lost 2 bases to trimming and J lost 4 bases, with 6 bases between them. The CDR3 has 12 residues. The CDR3 loop reads CASSQPWYEQYV. The CDR3 region has the DNA TGTGCCAGCAGCCAACCGTGGTACGAGCAGTACGTC.

This rearrangement joins TRBV7-2 to TRBJ1-1, with no clear D. CDR1 and CDR2 from the germline V gene are SGHTA and FQGNSA. The V end was cut by 1 base, the J end by 3 bases, with 6 bases between. The CDR3 totals 13 residues. The CDR3 loop is CASSLVRHTEAFF. The CDR3 DNA sequence: TGTGCCAGCAGCTTAGTACGGCACACTGAAGCTTTCTTT.

The V call is TRBV12-3 or TRBV12-4, the J call TRBJ1-1; TRBD1 might be the D (6 bases). The CDR3 runs to 14 residues. The V gene lost 5 bases and the J gene lost 4 bases, with 14 bases spanning the gap. DNA of the CDR3: TGTGCCAGCAGTCAGCAGGGGTGGGGCACTGAAGCTTTCTTT. It specifies CASSQQGWGTEAFF.

This clonotype was counted a few times. The V call is TRBV4-1, the J call TRBJ1-4; D unresolved. V lost 2 bases to trimming and J lost 7 bases, with 14 bases between them. Germline values: CDR1 MGHRA, CDR2 YSYEKL. There are 15 residues in the CDR3. The CDR3 DNA is TGCGCCAGCAGCCAAACTCCGGCCCAACTTGAAAAACTGTTTTTT. The encoded protein is CASSQTPAQLEKLFF.

This clonotype was observed a few times. The CDR3 reads CASSEASLQWTPGTQHF. CDR3 sequence (DNA): TGTGCCAGCAGTGAAGCTTCACTTCAGTGGACCCCCGGGACCCAGCATTTT. The rearrangement joins TRBV6-1 to TRBJ1-5; D is uncertain. The CDR3 has 17 amino acids. Germline V lookup: CDR1 MNHNS, CDR2 SASEGT. The V gene lost 0 bases and the J gene lost 11 bases, with 23 bases spanning the gap.

The rearrangement joins TRBV11-2 to TRBJ1-5, with D possibly being TRBD1 (5 bases). The ends were cut back, 8 bases at V and 1 base at J, with 12 bases in the middle. In germline, CDR1 is SGHAT, CDR2 FQNNGV. The CDR3 runs to 14 residues. Here the CDR3 DNA reads TGTGCCAGCGGAATAGGGGCGAGCAATCAGCCCCAGCATTTT. This gives the protein CASGIGASNQPQHF.

The chain is built from TRBV28 and TRBJ1-2, with D unclear. This CDR3 comprises 13 residues. The V gene lost 3 bases and the J gene lost 8 bases, with 13 bases spanning the gap. From germline, CDR1 is MDHEN and CDR2 SYDVKM. DNA of the CDR3: TGTGCCAGCAGTTTGGAGGGCTTTCGGGGCTACACCTTC. Protein sequence: CASSLEGFRGYTF.

This clonotype was detected a few times. The chain has TRBV4-1 and TRBJ2-6, with D possibly called TRBD1 or TRBD2 (5 bases each). This CDR3 spans 20 amino acids. Germline CDR1 is MGHRA and CDR2 is YSYEKL. Trimming left V 3 bases short and J 0 bases short, with 21 bases between. The DNA for the CDR3 is TGCGCCAGCAGCCAGGGGACCGGAATGAGGTTGTCCTCTGGGGCCAACGTCCTGACTTTC. Amino acids: CASSQGTGMRLSSGANVLTF.

The chain is built from TRBV21-1 and TRBJ2-5. TRBV21-1 is annotated as a pseudogene. This CDR3 has 17 residues. The CDR3 DNA sequence: TGTGCCAGCAGCAAAGTACTCGAGGTCTCGCAACGGGAGACCCAGTACTTC. It translates to CASSKVLEVSQRETQYF.

This clonotype turned up a few times. The chain uses TRBV5-1 and TRBJ2-1; D may be TRBD2 (6 bases). Germline assignment: CDR1 SGHRS and CDR2 YFSETQ. V gave up 0 bases and J gave up 9 bases, with 16 bases separating them. There are 15 residues in the CDR3. CDR3 amino acids: CASSLGQPQEGEQFF. Here the CDR3 DNA reads TGCGCCAGCAGCTTGGGGCAGCCCCAGGAGGGTGAGCAGTTCTTC.

The CDR3 sequence is CASSLGAAGNEQFF. CDR3 in DNA: TGTGCCAGCAGCTTGGGGGCGGCCGGCAATGAGCAGTTCTTC. The V and J genes are TRBV5-6 and TRBJ2-1; D unresolved. This CDR3 spans 14 amino acids. The germline V and J ends were trimmed by 0 bases and 6 bases, with 10 bases remaining between them. Germline V gene lookup returns CDR1 SGHDT and CDR2 YYEEEE.

Only one count was recorded for this clonotype. This CDR3 is CASRRTGDNEQFF. For the CDR3, the DNA is TGTGCCAGCAGGAGAACAGGGGACAATGAGCAGTTCTTC. V usage is TRBV6-5 and J usage is TRBJ2-1, with 7 bases matching TRBD1. The CDR3 spans 13 residues. With V trimmed by 6 bases and J by 5 bases, 4 bases remained unmatched. Germline-derived CDR1 and CDR2 are MNHEY and SVGAGI.

This clonotype has a handful of counts. The chain links TRBV5-1 to TRBJ2-1, with 7 bases lining up with TRBD2. V was pared by 0 bases and J by 9 bases, with 6 bases of the junction left unmatched. The CDR3 loop spans 14 amino acids. Germline-derived CDR1 and CDR2 are SGHRS and YFSETQ. The CDR3 region is CASSLDGLVGEQFF. CDR3 bases: TGCGCCAGCAGCTTGGATGGACTAGTGGGTGAGCAGTTCTTC. Together with reference TRBV5-1 and TRBJ2-1, the CDR3 gives the full variable domain: KAGVTQTPRYLIKTRGQQVTLSCSPISGHRSVSWYQQTPGQGLQFLFEYFSETQRNKGNFPGRFSGRQFSNSRSEMNVSTLELGDSALYLCASSLDGLVGEQFFGPGTRLTVL.

This chain uses TRBV5-5 with TRBJ1-1, with D unresolved. V was pared by 0 bases and J by 5 bases, with 14 bases between. The germline V gene encodes CDR1 SGHKS and CDR2 YYEKEE (reference sequence). This CDR3 has 15 residues. DNA for the CDR3: TGTGCCAGCAGCTTGGCGGGGATTACGACGACTGAAGCTTTCTTT. This encodes CASSLAGITTTEAFF.

This sequence joins TRBV20-1 and TRBJ2-3; D possibly uses TRBD1 or TRBD2 (5 bases each). The CDR3 loop spans 14 amino acids. V was trimmed by 5 bases and J by 3 bases, leaving 15 bases between them. Germline V gene lookup returns CDR1 DFQATT and CDR2 SNEGSKA (reference sequence). For the CDR3, the DNA is TGCAGTGCTCGTGGGGCGGGCACAACAGATACGCAGTATTTT. Translated, it gives CSARGAGTTDTQYF.

This clonotype was recorded only once. This sequence joins TRBV6-2 or TRBV6-3 and TRBJ2-6; D is uncertain. This CDR3 has 13 amino acids. The germline V and J ends were trimmed by 4 bases and 5 bases, with 6 bases remaining between them. From germline, CDR1 is MNHEY and CDR2 SVGEGT. The CDR3 sequence: CASSSGWANVLTF. The CDR3 region has the DNA TGTGCCAGCAGTTCTGGCTGGGCCAACGTCCTGACTTTC.

The sample holds many counts of this clonotype. The chain uses TRBV6-6 and TRBJ1-1; tentatively, D is TRBD1 (5 bases). With 5 bases removed from V and 6 bases from J, the gap between germline ends came to 22 bases. Germline CDR1 and CDR2: MNHNY and SVGAGI (reference sequence). The CDR3 covers 16 residues. CDR3 residues: CASSRETAKNGAEAFF. The CDR3 DNA reads TGTGCCAGCAGTCGGGAGACAGCGAAGAATGGGGCTGAAGCTTTCTTT.